A single sample gave rise to the 9 T cell receptor beta chains below, sequenced in a study of blood T cell repertoires in COVID-19 (dated by TCRdb to about 2020). The library was generated by the immunoSEQ multiplex PCR assay. TCRdb limited this immuneACCESS table to in-frame rearrangements with V and J called. A share of clones is missing; checked studies link under half to unresolved V genes, and the rest is unexplained. The sample includes under 550,000 clones, with around 90% observed a single time. 0.65% to 1% of the sample is in the top ten clones. Input material: peripheral blood. These receptors originate from a man aged 18 to 30 with COVID-19, enrolled during active disease.

The J gene is TRBJ1-5, the V gene TRBV2, with 7 bases identical to TRBD1. Germline values: CDR1 SNHLY, CDR2 FYNNEI. Unmatched junction bases numbered 4, after V lost 7 bases and J lost 7 bases. The length of the CDR3 is 12 residues. CDR3: CASNDRAQPQHF. CDR3 DNA: TGTGCCAGCAACGACAGGGCCCAGCCCCAGCATTTT. The entire variable domain, with the rest obtained from reference TRBV2 and TRBJ1-5, is as follows: EPEVTQTPSHQVTQMGQEVILRCVPISNHLYFYWYRQILGQKVEFLVSFYNNEISEKSEIFDDQFSVERPDGSNFTLKIRSTKLEDSAMYFCASNDRAQPQHFGDGTRLSIL.

CDR3 loop: CAITGTDNSPLHF. CDR3 bases: TGTGCCATCACCGGGACAGATAATTCACCCCTCCACTTT. The chain combines TRBV10-3 with TRBJ1-6; 7 bases are shared with TRBD1. The CDR3 loop spans 13 amino acids. The germline CDR1 and CDR2 sequences are ENHRY and SYGVKD. Trimming cost V 7 bases and J 5 bases; bases outside gene matches: 2.

About this clone: The germline gene is not matched at one end of the junction; a read error may be the cause. The chain is built from TRBV7-7 and TRBJ2-3; 7 bases are a match to TRBD1. From germline, CDR1 is SSHAT and CDR2 FNYEAQ (reference sequence). This CDR3 comprises 18 residues. CDR3 sequence (DNA): TGTGCTAGCAGCCGTTCCCAGGGGGACACGAAGCCCACAGATACGCAGTATTTT. It is translated as CASSRSQGDTKPTDTQYF.

The CDR3 nucleotides read TGCAGCGGCACCAGGGGTGGCGGGGGAGGCTACACCTTC. Protein sequence: CSGTRGGGGGYTF. The chain recombines TRBV29-1 with TRBJ1-2; perhaps TRBD1 as D (6 bases). Trimming left V 7 bases short and J 8 bases short, with 20 bases between. This CDR3 has 13 amino acids. The germline gives CDR1 SQVTM, CDR2 ANQGSEA.

The rearrangement joins TRBV24-1 to TRBJ2-3, with 9 bases matching TRBD2. Trimming cost V 5 bases and J 4 bases; bases outside gene matches: 12. CDR1 KGHDR and CDR2 SFDVKD come from the germline V gene. This CDR3 contains 17 residues. Here the CDR3 reads CATSGGSREGRADTQYF. As DNA, the CDR3 is TGTGCCACCAGTGGGGGCTCGCGGGAGGGCCGCGCAGATACGCAGTATTTT.

The chain links TRBV2 to TRBJ2-2, with D possibly TRBD2 on 6 matching bases. The CDR3 contains 14 residues. Germline lookup yields CDR1 SNHLY and CDR2 FYNNEI. V was cut by 4 bases and J by 6 bases, with 12 bases left in between. CDR3 sequence: CASSGRGEAGELFF. The CDR3 DNA is TGTGCCAGCAGTGGGAGGGGAGAGGCCGGGGAGCTGTTTTTT.

The chain links TRBV11-3 to TRBJ2-1, with D maybe TRBD2 (5 bases). With 7 bases removed from V and 0 bases from J, the gap between germline ends came to 16 bases. Germline V gene data show CDR1 as SGHNT and CDR2 as YENEEA. The CDR3 spans 16 residues. CDR3 protein: CASTPELVLSYNEQFF. The CDR3 DNA sequence: TGTGCCAGCACCCCCGAACTAGTGCTCTCCTACAATGAGCAGTTCTTC.

The chain uses TRBV18 and TRBJ2-7; TRBD1 matches 7 bases. The ends lost 3 bases at V and 0 bases at J; junction bases unmatched: 2. Looked up from germline, CDR1 is KGHSH and CDR2 is LQKENI. The CDR3 covers 14 residues. The CDR3 DNA follows: TGTGCCAGCTCACCGAACAGGGGCTCCTACGAGCAGTACTTC. It yields the protein CASSPNRGSYEQYF.

The rearrangement links TRBV7-3 to TRBJ1-1, with TRBD1 matching over 7 bases. Germline assignment: CDR1 SGHTA and CDR2 FQGTGA. The CDR3 runs 13 residues. Germline trimming cut 2 bases from V and 10 bases from J; bases unmatched to any gene: 7. DNA of the CDR3: TGTGCCAGCAGCTTAGGAGGCCCAGGGGGAGCTTTCTTT. The encoded protein is CASSLGGPGGAFF.